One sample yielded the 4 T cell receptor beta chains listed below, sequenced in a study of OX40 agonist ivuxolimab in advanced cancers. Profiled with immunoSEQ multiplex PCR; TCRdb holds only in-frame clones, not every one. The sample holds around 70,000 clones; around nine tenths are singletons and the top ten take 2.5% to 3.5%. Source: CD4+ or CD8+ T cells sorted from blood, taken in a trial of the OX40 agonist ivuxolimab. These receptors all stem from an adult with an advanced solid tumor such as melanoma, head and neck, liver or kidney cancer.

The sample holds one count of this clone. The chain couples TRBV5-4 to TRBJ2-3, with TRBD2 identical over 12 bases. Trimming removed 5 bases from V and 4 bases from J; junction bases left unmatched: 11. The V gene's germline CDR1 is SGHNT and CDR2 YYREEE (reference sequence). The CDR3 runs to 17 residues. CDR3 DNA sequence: TGTGCCAGCAGAACTAGCGGGGGGCTGGGGGCCGCAGATACGCAGTATTTT. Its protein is CASRTSGGLGAADTQYF.

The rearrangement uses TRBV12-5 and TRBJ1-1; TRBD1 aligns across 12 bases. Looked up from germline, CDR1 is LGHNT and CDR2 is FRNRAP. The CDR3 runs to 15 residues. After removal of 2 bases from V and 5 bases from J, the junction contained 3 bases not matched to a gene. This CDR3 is CASGLRDRGLTEAFF. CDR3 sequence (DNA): TGTGCTAGTGGTTTGCGGGACAGGGGGCTTACTGAAGCTTTCTTT. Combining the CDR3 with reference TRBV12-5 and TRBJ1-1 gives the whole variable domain DARVTQTPRHKVTEMGQEVTMRCQPILGHNTVFWYRQTMMQGLELLAYFRNRAPLDDSGMPKDRFSAEMPDATLATLKIQPSEPRDSAVYFCASGLRDRGLTEAFFGQGTRLTVV.

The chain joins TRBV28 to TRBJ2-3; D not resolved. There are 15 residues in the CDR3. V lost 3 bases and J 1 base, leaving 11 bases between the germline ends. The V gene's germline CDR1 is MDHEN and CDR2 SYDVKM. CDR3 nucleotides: TGTGCCAGCAGTTTTAGGTTCTCGGGCACAGATACGCAGTATTTT. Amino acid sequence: CASSFRFSGTDTQYF.

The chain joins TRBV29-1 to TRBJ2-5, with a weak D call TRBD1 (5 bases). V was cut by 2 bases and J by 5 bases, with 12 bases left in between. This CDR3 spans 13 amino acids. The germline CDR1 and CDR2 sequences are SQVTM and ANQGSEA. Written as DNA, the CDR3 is TGCAGCGTTGAACGTGGGGCGGAGGAGACCCAGTACTTC. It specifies CSVERGAEETQYF.